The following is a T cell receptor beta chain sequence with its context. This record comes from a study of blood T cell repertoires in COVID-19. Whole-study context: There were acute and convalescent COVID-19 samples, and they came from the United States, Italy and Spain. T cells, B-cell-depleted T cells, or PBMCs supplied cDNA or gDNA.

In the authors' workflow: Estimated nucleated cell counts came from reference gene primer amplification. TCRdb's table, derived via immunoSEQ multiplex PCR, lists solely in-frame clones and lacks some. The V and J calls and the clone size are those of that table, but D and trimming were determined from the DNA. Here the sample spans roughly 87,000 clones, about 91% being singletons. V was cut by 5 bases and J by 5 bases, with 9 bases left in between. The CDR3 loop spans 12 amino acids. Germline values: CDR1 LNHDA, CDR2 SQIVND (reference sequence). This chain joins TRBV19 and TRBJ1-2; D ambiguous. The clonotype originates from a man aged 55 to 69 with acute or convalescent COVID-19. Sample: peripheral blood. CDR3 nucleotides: TGTGCCAGTAGTGCCACAGAGTATGGCTACACCTTC. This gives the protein CASSATEYGYTF. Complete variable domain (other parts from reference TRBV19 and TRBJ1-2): DGGITQSPKYLFRKEGQNVTLSCEQNLNHDAMYWYRQDPGQGLRLIYYSQIVNDFQKGDIAEGYSVSREKKESFPLTVTSAQKNPTAFYLCASSATEYGYTFGSGTRLTVV.